The next 8 T cell receptor beta chains were all read from a single sample in a study of human T cells and chemical hapten exposure. As for time point: patch test 2, 6 weeks after DPC sensitization. Treatment noted: therapeutic diphenylcyclopropenone sensitization with weekly scalp DPC. TCRdb reanalysed the RACE reads using MiXCR and keeps one entry per CDR3 protein. This sample carries 85,000 to 95,000 distinct CDR3 sequences, roughly 9.6% of them seen once, and the ten largest clones take 2.2%. The sequenced sample was whole blood, obtained in connection with sensitization to the hapten diphenylcyclopropenone (DPC). The receptors were sampled from a middle-aged man with alopecia areata. Some clones in this sample may be carry-over from other donors' samples.

DNA for the CDR3: TGTGCCAGCAGTTACCGCGTCCCAACAGGGCTCAATCAGCCCCAGCATTTT. This sequence encodes CASSYRVPTGLNQPQHF. The rearrangement uses TRBV27 and TRBJ1-5; possibly TRBD1 for D (6 bases). Trimming left V 4 bases short and J 3 bases short, with 19 bases between. From germline, CDR1 is MNHEY and CDR2 SMNVEV (reference sequence). The CDR3 consists of 17 residues.

This clonotype was observed a handful of times. The CDR3 region is CASSWMGGVYEQYF. The DNA of the CDR3 is TGTGCCAGCAGTTGGATGGGCGGAGTCTACGAGCAGTACTTC. The genes are TRBV28 and TRBJ2-7; D unresolved. V lost 4 bases to trimming and J lost 3 bases, with 13 bases between them. CDR1 and CDR2 (germline): MDHEN, SYDVKM. The CDR3 extends over 14 amino acids.

This clonotype has a handful of counts. The rearrangement uses TRBV10-3 and TRBJ1-2; no clear D. CDR1 and CDR2 (germline): ENHRY, SYGVKD. The germline V and J ends were trimmed by 2 bases and 1 base, with 5 bases remaining between them. There are 13 residues in the CDR3. The CDR3 protein is CAISEGYNYGYTF. For the CDR3, the DNA is TGTGCCATCAGTGAGGGCTATAACTATGGCTACACCTTC.

This rearrangement joins TRBV10-3 to TRBJ1-5; TRBD1 matches 7 bases. V shed 2 bases and J 2 bases; nucleotides not matched to a gene: 3. CDR1 ENHRY and CDR2 SYGVKD come from the germline V gene. The CDR3 length is 15 residues. CDR3 amino acids: CAISEPTGGNQPQHF. CDR3 DNA sequence: TGTGCCATCAGTGAGCCCACAGGGGGCAATCAGCCCCAGCATTTT.

This clonotype was found a few times. V and J are TRBV19 and TRBJ2-6; D uncertain. The CDR3 is made up of 16 amino acids. Germline V CDR1 and CDR2: LNHDA, SQIVND (reference sequence). V lost 2 bases to trimming and J lost 0 bases, with 8 bases between them. In DNA form, the CDR3 reads TGTGCCAGTAGTATATTCCAGAGCTCTGGGGCCAACGTCCTGACTTTC. Translation: CASSIFQSSGANVLTF.

For this clonotype: An end of the junction differs from the germline gene, which may be a read error. CDR3 sequence (DNA): TGTGCCAGCGGTGAACCGGACGGGGGCCTAAGGCCCCAGCATTTT. Translated: CASGEPDGGLRPQHF. This chain uses TRBV2 with TRBJ1-5; weak D call: TRBD1 (6 bases). Germline V gene data show CDR1 as SNHLY and CDR2 as FYNNEI. This CDR3 is 15 amino acids long.

This chain uses TRBV29-1 with TRBJ1-2; TRBD1 is a possible D gene (6 bases). Germline-derived CDR1 and CDR2 are SQVTM and ANQGSEA. V lost 7 bases to trimming and J lost 6 bases, with 18 bases between them. The CDR3 sequence is 13 residues long. CDR3 region: CSAGSWGADGYTF. In DNA, the CDR3 is TGCAGCGCCGGAAGTTGGGGGGCTGATGGCTACACCTTC.

The CDR3 here is CASQQGIAGELFF. For the CDR3, the DNA is TGTGCCAGCCAACAGGGGATCGCCGGGGAGCTGTTTTTT. The chain recombines TRBV2 with TRBJ2-2; 7 bases map to TRBD1. Per the germline V gene, CDR1 is SNHLY and CDR2 is FYNNEI. This CDR3 spans 13 amino acids. The trim removed 8 bases at V and 6 bases at J, leaving 6 bases unmatched.